Presented here are 10 T cell receptor beta chains from one specimen sequenced in a study of cytomegalovirus exposure and HLA in healthy donors. In the PCR, 60 Vbeta and 13 Jbeta primers were used. Assay used: immunoSEQ multiplex PCR; TCRdb lists only in-frame clones, some missing. The sample records 100,000 to 150,000 clones, less than 80% being singletons. Sequenced input: PBMCs. Receptors originate from a woman in her fifties or sixties in good health and CMV-seropositive.

The chain has TRBV19 and TRBJ1-1; D possibly corresponds to TRBD1 (6 bases). V was trimmed by 3 bases and J by 1 base, leaving 15 bases between them. The CDR3 sequence is 16 residues long. From germline, CDR1 is LNHDA and CDR2 SQIVND (reference sequence). CDR3 DNA: TGTGCCAGTAGTATGGGGCAGGGGCAGGGGAACACTGAAGCTTTCTTT. As protein: CASSMGQGQGNTEAFF.

This clone was observed a few times. The rearrangement links TRBV28 to TRBJ2-1, with a tentative D call TRBD2 (5 bases). CDR1 and CDR2 from the germline V gene are MDHEN and SYDVKM. The CDR3 is 13 residues long. V lost 3 bases, J lost 9 bases, and 12 bases lay in between. As DNA, the CDR3 is TGTGCCAGCAGTTTTGTATCTAGCAGTGAGCAGTTCTTC. Translation: CASSFVSSSEQFF.

V usage is TRBV4-1 and J usage is TRBJ2-1; 9 nucleotides line up with TRBD2. Germline V gives CDR1 MGHRA, CDR2 YSYEKL. The CDR3 spans 16 residues. Germline trimming cut 0 bases from V and 12 bases from J; bases unmatched to any gene: 12. The CDR3 DNA reads as TGCGCCAGCAGCCAAGATGTAGCGGGGGTCGTTGTCAGGCAGTTCTTC. Its protein is CASSQDVAGVVVRQFF.

This clone appeared a few times. The chain employs TRBV5-6 and TRBJ1-1; TRBD1 matches at 11 bases. Looked up from germline, CDR1 is SGHDT and CDR2 is YYEEEE. Trimming took 4 bases from V and 7 from J; bases not matched to a gene: 6. The CDR3 is 14 residues long. Here the CDR3 reads CASSPGQGAIEAFF. The CDR3 nucleotides read TGTGCCAGCAGCCCAGGACAGGGGGCGATTGAAGCTTTCTTT.

This clone was seen a handful of times. The chain is built from TRBV5-1 and TRBJ1-1; D is unclear. CDR3 length: 13 residues. Germline V lookup: CDR1 SGHRS, CDR2 YFSETQ. The V gene lost 0 bases and the J gene lost 1 base, with 4 bases spanning the gap. CDR3 in amino acids: CASSLARNTEAFF. The CDR3 bases are TGCGCCAGCAGCTTGGCCAGGAACACTGAAGCTTTCTTT.

The chain joins TRBV4-3 to TRBJ2-5; D is undetermined. Trimming stripped 2 bases from V and 2 bases from J, with 15 bases between. Germline assignment: CDR1 LGHNA and CDR2 YSLEER. The CDR3 has 16 residues. The CDR3: CASSQTTVGLQETQYF. CDR3 nucleotides: TGCGCCAGCAGCCAAACCACAGTCGGCTTACAAGAGACCCAGTACTTC.

The chain combines TRBV5-1 with TRBJ2-5; 7 positions match TRBD1. V shed 1 base and J 2 bases; nucleotides not matched to a gene: 5. CDR1 is SGHRS, CDR2 YFSETQ, per germline. The CDR3 sequence is 15 residues long. The CDR3 bases are TGCGCCAGCAGCTTGCTCGGGACAGTGCAAGAGACCCAGTACTTC. It yields the protein CASSLLGTVQETQYF.

This chain links TRBV4-2 with TRBJ1-2; D unresolved. Trimming cost V 1 base and J 6 bases, with 6 bases left between them. In germline, CDR1 is LGHNA, CDR2 YNFKEQ. This CDR3 has 12 amino acids. The CDR3 loop is CASSQGVNGYTF. The CDR3 bases are TGTGCCAGCAGCCAAGGAGTGAATGGCTACACCTTC.

The chain's CDR3 is CASSQDIGGSNYGYTF. The CDR3 coding sequence is TGCGCCAGCAGCCAAGACATCGGTGGGAGTAACTATGGCTACACCTTC. This chain links TRBV4-3 with TRBJ1-2; no firm D call. The CDR3 runs 16 residues. Germline V gene lookup returns CDR1 LGHNA and CDR2 YSLEER. Trimming removed 0 bases from V and 1 base from J, with 12 bases in between.

The CDR3 DNA reads TGCGCCAGCAGCCAAGATGGGGGGGCGCAGACTGAAGCTTTCTTT. Protein product: CASSQDGGAQTEAFF. The chain recombines TRBV4-1 with TRBJ1-1, with D possibly being TRBD1 (6 bases). CDR1 and CDR2 (germline): MGHRA, YSYEKL. This CDR3 comprises 15 residues. The V gene lost 0 bases and the J gene lost 5 bases, with 13 bases spanning the gap.